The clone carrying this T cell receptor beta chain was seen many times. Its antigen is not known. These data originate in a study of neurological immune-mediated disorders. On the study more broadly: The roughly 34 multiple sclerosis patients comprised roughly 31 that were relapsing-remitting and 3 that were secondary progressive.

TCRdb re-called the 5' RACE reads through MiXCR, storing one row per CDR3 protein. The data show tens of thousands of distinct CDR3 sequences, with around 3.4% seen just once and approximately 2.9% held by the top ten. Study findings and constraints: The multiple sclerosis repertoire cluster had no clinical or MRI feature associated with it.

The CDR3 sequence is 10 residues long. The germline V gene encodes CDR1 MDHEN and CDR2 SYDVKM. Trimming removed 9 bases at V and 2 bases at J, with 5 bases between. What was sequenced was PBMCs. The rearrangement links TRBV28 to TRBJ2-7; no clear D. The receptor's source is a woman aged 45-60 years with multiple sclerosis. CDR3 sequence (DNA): TGTGCCAGTAGTACCTACGAGCAGTACTTC. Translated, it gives CASSTYEQYF. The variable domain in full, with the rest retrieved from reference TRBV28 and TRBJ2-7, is DVKVTQSSRYLVKRTGEKVFLECVQDMDHENMFWYRQDPGLGLRLIYFSYDVKMKEKGDIPEGYSVSREKKERFSLILESASTNQTSMYLCASSTYEQYFGPGTRLTVT.